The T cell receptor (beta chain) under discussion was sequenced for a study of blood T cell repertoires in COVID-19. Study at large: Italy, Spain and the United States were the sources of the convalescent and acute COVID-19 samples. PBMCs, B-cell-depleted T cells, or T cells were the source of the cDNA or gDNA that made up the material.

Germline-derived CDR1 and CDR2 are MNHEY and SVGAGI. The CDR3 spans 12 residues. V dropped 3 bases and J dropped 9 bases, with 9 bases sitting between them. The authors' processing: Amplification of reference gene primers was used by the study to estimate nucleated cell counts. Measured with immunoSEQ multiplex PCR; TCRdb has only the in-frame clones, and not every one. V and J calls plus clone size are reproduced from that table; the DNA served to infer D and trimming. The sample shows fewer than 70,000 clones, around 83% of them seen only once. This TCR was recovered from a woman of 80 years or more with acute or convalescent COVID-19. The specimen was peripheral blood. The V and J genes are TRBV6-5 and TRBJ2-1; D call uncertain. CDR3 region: CASSYSGPEQFF. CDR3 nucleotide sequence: TGTGCCAGCAGTTATTCAGGCCCTGAGCAGTTCTTC.